The 17 T cell receptor beta chains below come from one sample, sequenced in a study of blood T cell repertoires in COVID-19. Assay: immunoSEQ multiplex PCR; the TCRdb copy retains only in-frame clones and omits some. The sample has about 240,000 clones, roughly 80% seen once. The sample was PBMCs or T cells enriched from blood (not recorded which). The receptors derive from a woman in her thirties or forties who had been exposed to COVID-19.

The rearrangement joins TRBV11-2 to TRBJ2-5; D remains ambiguous. The CDR3 length is 15 residues. V was pared by 1 base and J by 5 bases, with 14 bases between. Germline CDR1 reads SGHAT; CDR2 reads FQNNGV. For the CDR3, the DNA is TGTGCCAGCAGCTTAGGAAGCGTGAATAGGGAGACCCAGTACTTC. Its translation: CASSLGSVNRETQYF.

The chain is built from TRBV5-4 and TRBJ1-1; 10 bases align to TRBD1. Trimming cost V 3 bases and J 5 bases; bases outside gene matches: 7. The length of the CDR3 is 15 residues. Germline values: CDR1 SGHNT, CDR2 YYREEE (reference sequence). Written as DNA, the CDR3 is TGTGCCAGCAGCTCGGGGGACAGGGGTTGGACTGAAGCTTTCTTT. It codes for CASSSGDRGWTEAFF.

The rearrangement links TRBV3-1 (or the pseudogene TRBV3-2) to TRBJ1-2; 8 nucleotides align to TRBD1. The junction had 4 bases not matched to a gene; V was cut back by 4 bases and J by 6 bases. Germline lookup yields CDR1 LGHDT and CDR2 YNNKEL (reference sequence). The CDR3 has 13 residues. The CDR3 protein is CASSLGQGDGYTF. The CDR3 DNA sequence: TGTGCCAGCAGCCTAGGACAGGGAGATGGCTACACCTTC.

The chain recombines TRBV6-5 with TRBJ1-2; 8 bases are shared with TRBD1. The trim removed 6 bases at V and 8 bases at J, leaving 8 bases unmatched. CDR1 MNHEY and CDR2 SVGAGI come from the germline V gene. The CDR3 extends over 13 amino acids. CDR3 loop: CASSRTGGRGYTF. For the CDR3, the DNA is TGTGCCAGCAGCCGAACAGGGGGAAGAGGCTACACCTTC.

The chain uses TRBV19 and TRBJ2-7; tentative D call: TRBD2 (7 bases). The CDR3 has 15 amino acids. The germline V and J ends were trimmed by 7 bases and 1 base, with 17 bases remaining between them. Germline V gene sequence: CDR1 LNHDA, CDR2 SQIVND (reference sequence). CDR3 region: CASTPGGGRSYEQYF. CDR3 coding DNA: TGTGCCAGTACCCCAGGCGGGGGCCGATCCTACGAGCAGTACTTC.

This chain joins TRBV9 and TRBJ2-1, with D possibly TRBD2 on 5 matching bases. V gave up 0 bases and J gave up 9 bases, with 13 bases separating them. Germline V gene data show CDR1 as SGDLS and CDR2 as YYNGEE. The CDR3 consists of 14 residues. The CDR3 region is CASSVGGRASEQFF. CDR3 DNA: TGTGCCAGCAGCGTAGGAGGGCGGGCGAGTGAGCAGTTCTTC.

In its sample, this clone was seen a few times. The rearrangement uses TRBV19 and TRBJ2-7; TRBD1 might be the D (6 bases). Trimming removed 2 bases at V and 4 bases at J, with 12 bases between. The CDR3 consists of 14 residues. Germline-derived CDR1 and CDR2 are LNHDA and SQIVND (reference sequence). Written as DNA, the CDR3 is TGTGCCAGTAGTATAAGGCAGGGGCCATACGAGCAGTACTTC. It yields the protein CASSIRQGPYEQYF.

This chain joins TRBV5-4 and TRBJ2-5; 9 nucleotides align to TRBD2. Trimming at V came to 4 bases and at J to 4 bases, leaving 11 bases not matched to a gene. The CDR3 is 16 residues long. The germline V gene encodes CDR1 SGHNT and CDR2 YYREEE (reference sequence). CDR3 sequence: CASSHGGGGAGETQYF. In DNA, the CDR3 is TGTGCCAGCAGCCATGGTGGCGGGGGGGCCGGAGAGACCCAGTACTTC.

The V gene is TRBV5-3, the J gene TRBJ1-6, with D unclear. TRBV5-3 is reported as an ORF; its role is uncertain. This CDR3 is built from 16 residues. CDR3 region: CATRPAGRTYNSPLHF. CDR3 DNA: TGTGCGACTAGACCCGCCGGGCGGACCTATAATTCACCCCTCCACTTT.

V gene TRBV29-1 combines with J gene TRBJ1-1, with TRBD1 identical over 9 bases. Germline V lookup: CDR1 SQVTM, CDR2 ANQGSEA. The CDR3 is made up of 14 amino acids. V gave up 7 bases and J gave up 0 bases; unmatched junction bases: 6. CDR3 sequence (DNA): TGCAGCGCGACAGGGGGGGGAATGAACACTGAAGCTTTCTTT. Protein sequence: CSATGGGMNTEAFF.

The chain has TRBV15 and TRBJ1-5; D remains unclear. V was trimmed by 8 bases and J by 1 base, leaving 18 bases between them. The CDR3 is made up of 16 amino acids. Per the germline V gene, CDR1 is LNHNV and CDR2 is YYDKDF (reference sequence). In DNA, the CDR3 is TGTGCCACCCGGCCGGGAGTGGGGTGGAGCAATCAGCCCCAGCATTTT. This translates into CATRPGVGWSNQPQHF.

The CDR3 DNA sequence: TGTGCCAGCAGTGGACTAGCGGTTTCCTACAATGAGCAGTTCTTC. Encoded protein: CASSGLAVSYNEQFF. The chain has TRBV28 and TRBJ2-1, with 10 positions matching TRBD2. V lost 5 bases to trimming and J lost 1 base; unmatched junction nucleotides: 2. The CDR3 consists of 15 residues. The germline gives CDR1 MDHEN, CDR2 SYDVKM. The whole variable domain, filled in from reference TRBV28 and TRBJ2-1, reads DVKVTQSSRYLVKRTGEKVFLECVQDMDHENMFWYRQDPGLGLRLIYFSYDVKMKEKGDIPEGYSVSREKKERFSLILESASTNQTSMYLCASSGLAVSYNEQFFGPGTRLTVL.

This chain connects TRBV6-5 to TRBJ1-1; 8 positions agree with TRBD1. The CDR3 length is 14 residues. CDR1 is MNHEY, CDR2 SVGAGI, per germline. Trimming removed 6 bases from V and 2 bases from J; junction bases left unmatched: 5. CDR3 residues: CASRGTGGNTEAFF. CDR3 nucleotide sequence: TGTGCCAGCAGGGGGACAGGAGGAAACACTGAAGCTTTCTTT.

This rearrangement joins TRBV5-1 to TRBJ1-1; unclear D gene. The CDR3 has 14 residues. Trimming pared 1 base from V and 3 bases from J, leaving 10 bases between. CDR1 SGHRS and CDR2 YFSETQ come from the germline V gene. The CDR3: CASSLSGRDTEAFF. The DNA for the CDR3 is TGCGCCAGCAGCTTGTCGGGGAGGGACACTGAAGCTTTCTTT. Full variable domain (remainder filled in from reference TRBV5-1 and TRBJ1-1): KAGVTQTPRYLIKTRGQQVTLSCSPISGHRSVSWYQQTPGQGLQFLFEYFSETQRNKGNFPGRFSGRQFSNSRSEMNVSTLELGDSALYLCASSLSGRDTEAFFGQGTRLTVV.

This chain connects TRBV9 to TRBJ1-1; 7 bases are a match to TRBD1. The germline CDR1 and CDR2 sequences are SGDLS and YYNGEE. The V and J ends lost 4 bases and 2 bases, in that order; junction bases with no gene match: 8. CDR3 length equals 15 residues. The CDR3 protein is CASSPYGTVNTEAFF. The CDR3 DNA follows: TGTGCCAGCAGCCCATACGGGACAGTTAACACTGAAGCTTTCTTT.

The V call is TRBV12-5, the J call TRBJ2-5, with TRBD1 as a possible D gene (5 bases). The CDR3 is made up of 14 amino acids. V was cut by 7 bases and J by 5 bases, with 17 bases left in between. Germline V gene lookup returns CDR1 LGHNT and CDR2 FRNRAP. The CDR3 sequence is CASASGLAVETQYF. CDR3 coding DNA: TGTGCTAGTGCTTCAGGGTTGGCGGTGGAGACCCAGTACTTC.

The rearrangement joins TRBV7-6 to TRBJ2-5; perhaps TRBD1 as D (7 bases). Trimming stripped 5 bases from V and 4 bases from J, with 14 bases between. The length of the CDR3 is 14 residues. From germline, CDR1 is SGHVS and CDR2 FNYEAQ. CDR3 loop: CASSPQEGAETQYF. Written as DNA, the CDR3 is TGTGCCAGCAGCCCACAGGAGGGGGCAGAGACCCAGTACTTC.